The present T cell receptor (beta chain) was sequenced within a study of blood T cell repertoires in COVID-19. This clone was recorded a few times. Generated by immunoSEQ multiplex PCR, the TCRdb table keeps only in-frame clones and is missing some. The sample yields over 400,000 clones, approximately 83% seen once. Trimming took off 1 base at V and 1 base at J, with 8 bases between the two ends. CDR3 length: 14 amino acids. The clonotype was recovered from a human donor in a cohort sampled during active COVID-19. The chain carries TRBV5-3 and TRBJ1-1, with D perhaps TRBD1 (6 bases). TRBV5-3 is classed as an ORF, of uncertain function. The specimen was peripheral blood. This chain's CDR3 is CARSLNRANTEAFF. The DNA of the CDR3 is TGTGCCAGAAGCTTGAACAGGGCGAACACTGAAGCTTTCTTT.